This T cell receptor (beta chain) was sequenced in a study of blood T cells in healthy people across ages. Using a J-beta primer mix together with a sample-barcoded 5' primer, a second PCR was run for roughly 7 to 12 cycles. TCRdb reprocessed the 5' RACE reads with MiXCR, giving one entry per CDR3 protein. The table has around 900,000 distinct CDR3 sequences, around 54% seen once. Per germline, CDR1 MDHEN and CDR2 SYDVKM. The CDR3 is 12 residues long. Concerning this clonotype: A junction boundary mismatches the germline segment, possibly from a read error.

This receptor was obtained from a woman aged 55-70 years in good health. The chain joins TRBV28 to TRBJ2-1; D is undetermined. The sequenced material came from blood. The CDR3 is CACSLSWGEQFF. In DNA form, the CDR3 reads TGTGCCTGCAGTTTGTCTTGGGGTGAGCAGTTCTTC. The full variable domain, its missing parts supplied by reference TRBV28 and TRBJ2-1, is DVKVTQSSRYLVKRTGEKVFLECVQDMDHENMFWYRQDPGLGLRLIYFSYDVKMKEKGDIPEGYSVSREKKERFSLILESASTNQTSMYLCACSLSWGEQFFGPGTRLTVL.